This TCR beta chain derives from a study of blood T cell repertoires in COVID-19. In the study overall: The cDNA or gDNA used as material had been derived from T cells, B-cell-depleted T cells, or PBMCs.

V dropped 10 bases and J dropped 3 bases, with 9 bases sitting between them. CDR1 is ENHRY, CDR2 SYGVKD, per germline. This CDR3 is built from 11 residues. Enrolled through a virtual design, the participants were between 18 and 89 years of age and came from about two dozen US areas. Two consecutive negative NP/OP PCR tests, clearance, or resolved symptoms defined Cohort 3 recovery. How the authors handled the data: Amplifying reference gene primers gave estimates of nucleated cell counts. Profiling relied on immunoSEQ multiplex PCR, and the TCRdb table lists in-frame clones only, not all of them. V, J and clone size are those of that table, while D and trimming were read from the DNA. The table has around 300,000 clones, 88% seen once.

The sequencing input was PBMCs or T cells enriched from blood (not recorded which). The clonotype was recovered from a man aged 30-40 years who had recovered from COVID-19. V is TRBV10-3 and J is TRBJ2-5; perhaps TRBD2 as D (6 bases). The chain's CDR3 is CASRGKETQYF. CDR3 DNA: TGTGCCAGCCGGGGGAAAGAGACCCAGTACTTC.